Sequencing of this TCR beta chain was carried out in a study of identical twins. Looked up from germline, CDR1 is DFQATT and CDR2 is SNEGSKA (reference sequence). Trimming cost V 0 bases and J 7 bases; bases outside gene matches: 14. This CDR3 comprises 16 residues. Study-level findings and limits: Out-of-frame sharing of TCR alpha in monozygotic twins was underestimated by models.

About this clonotype: Its antigen is currently unknown.

MiXCR was run by TCRdb on the 5' RACE reads, yielding one entry per CDR3 protein. This sample yields roughly 490,000 distinct CDR3 sequences, of which roughly an eighth are seen a single time; 0.95% to 1% belongs to the top ten. These data also formed part of another study, on yellow fever vaccine responses in identical twins.

This clonotype originated in a woman between 18 and 30 years old in good health. The specimen sequenced was CD4+ T cells sorted from blood. This chain connects TRBV20-1 to TRBJ2-7; TRBD2 agrees at 8 bases. CDR3 loop: CSAREPTSVSIWEQYF. CDR3 coding DNA: TGCAGTGCTAGAGAACCGACTAGCGTATCGATCTGGGAGCAGTACTTC.